This entry describes one TCR beta chain. From germline, CDR1 is MRHNA and CDR2 SNTAGT. CDR3 length: 16 amino acids. V gave up 4 bases and J gave up 3 bases; unmatched junction bases: 9. This sample stems from a study of blood T cell repertoires in COVID-19. Assay used: immunoSEQ multiplex PCR; TCRdb lists only in-frame clones, some missing. The repertoire holds more than 250,000 clones, around nine tenths seen once, with approximately 5% in the top ten. The chain has TRBV6-4 and TRBJ1-2; TRBD1 aligns across 9 bases. This clonotype was obtained from a young woman who had recovered from COVID-19. Material for sequencing was PBMCs or T cells enriched from blood (not recorded which). For the CDR3, the DNA is TGTGCCAGCAGTGCGGGCTCAGGACAGGGGCACTATGGCTACACCTTC. Translated, it gives CASSAGSGQGHYGYTF.